Following are 17 T cell receptor beta chains from one sample sequenced in a study of kidney transplant recipient with SARS-CoV-2 infection. MiXCR was run by TCRdb on the reads, yielding one entry per CDR3 protein. The table records roughly 250,000 distinct CDR3 sequences, 29% of them present only once. The specimen was a blood sample, collected at baseline and between days 110 and 120 from a kidney transplant recipient. The receptors were sampled from a male patient between 25 and 40 years old who had COVID-19 and was a kidney transplant recipient. Some T cells may possibly be graft donor cells.

With regard to this clonotype: A much larger clonotype is one base distant, so this may be a read error. This is likely a read error, given that the CDR3 carries no conserved phenylalanine or tryptophan at its end. The rearrangement joins TRBV10-1 to TRBJ1-2, with D possibly TRBD1 on 6 matching bases. CDR3 size: 17 residues. Germline V gives CDR1 WNHNN, CDR2 SYGVQD (reference sequence). V was pared by 5 bases and J by 4 bases, with 23 bases between. CDR3 sequence reads: CASSLGGRSRKTYGYTL. CDR3 in DNA: TGCGCCAGCAGTTTAGGGGGAAGATCGCGAAAGACCTATGGCTACACCCTC.

To note about this clonotype: This is likely an artifact of a read error, given a far larger clone one base away. A read error is likely, as this CDR3 ends without the conserved phenylalanine or tryptophan. Because the CDR3's place on the DNA is in doubt, the DNA is left out and the CDR3 is given as listed by TCRdb. The rearrangement links TRBV18 to TRBJ2-5; the table's TRBD1 call for D was not verified on the DNA. The V gene's germline CDR1 is KGHSH and CDR2 LQKENI. With termini counted, the CDR3 has 11 amino acids. This CDR3 is CASQSGDEAFS.

Regarding this clonotype: A clone one base away is much larger, so this may be a read error. This chain uses TRBV5-8 with TRBJ2-7, with 9 bases identical to TRBD1. Trimming took 2 bases from V and 6 from J; bases not matched to a gene: 12. This CDR3 region has 16 residues. In germline, CDR1 is SGHTS, CDR2 YDEGEE. CDR3 bases: TGTGCCAGCAGCTTTACGACCGGGACAGGGTTCCCCGAGCAGTACTTC. This translates into CASSFTTGTGFPEQYF.

This clonotype has a count of ten or more. The chain has TRBV27 and TRBJ1-1, with no clear D. Between the trimmed V and J ends, which lost 7 bases and 4 bases, there was a span of 13 bases. The CDR3 is 13 amino acids. The germline V gene encodes CDR1 MNHEY and CDR2 SMNVEV (reference sequence). The DNA for the CDR3 is TGTGCCAGCAAAAGGACGAAGACCACTGAAGCTTTCTTT. This sequence encodes CASKRTKTTEAFF.

The chain links TRBV20-1 to TRBJ2-1, with 8 bases matching TRBD2. CDR3 length equals 16 residues. Losses at the gene ends were 3 bases for V and 9 bases for J; bases not matched to a gene: 16. CDR1 and CDR2 from the germline V gene are DFQATT and SNEGSKA (reference sequence). The CDR3 here is CSASVGSGGRPGEQFF. CDR3 DNA: TGCAGTGCTAGTGTTGGTAGTGGCGGGAGGCCCGGTGAGCAGTTCTTC.

This clonotype was recorded a few times. This may arise from a read error, as a much more abundant clone is one base away. The V gene is TRBV25-1, the J gene TRBJ2-2; D may correspond to TRBD1 or TRBD2 (5 bases each). Germline lookup yields CDR1 MGHDK and CDR2 SYGVNS. The CDR3 length is 15 residues. The CDR3 region is CAGSPSSRGPGELFF. CDR3 bases: TGTGCCGGCAGTCCCTCCTCGAGGGGTCCCGGGGAGCTGTTTTTT.

Comments on this clonotype: Just one base apart from a much larger clone, this may be a read error. CDR3 DNA sequence: TGTGCCAGCAGTTTAGCTACGGAACAATACTCTCTGAGACCTGAAGCTTTCTTT. As protein: CASSLATEQYSLRPEAFF. The chain employs TRBV28 and TRBJ1-1; D remains unclear. The V gene's germline CDR1 is MDHEN and CDR2 SYDVKM. CDR3 length equals 18 residues. Trimming cost V 2 bases and J 6 bases, with 25 bases left between them.

This clonotype has a count of ten or more. As DNA, the CDR3 is TGTGCCAGCAGCAGATTGAGGGTCGTTAGAAAGACCTATGGCTACACCTTC. This sequence encodes CASSRLRVVRKTYGYTF. This rearrangement joins TRBV16 to TRBJ1-2, with no clear D. CDR3 size: 17 residues. With 5 bases removed from V and 4 bases from J, the gap between germline ends came to 23 bases. Germline V gives CDR1 KGHSY, CDR2 FQNENV.

A note on this clonotype: This may stem from a read error, because a much larger clone lies one nucleotide away. This is likely a read error, given that the CDR3 carries no conserved phenylalanine or tryptophan at its end. The chain uses TRBV18 and TRBJ2-5, with 8 positions matching TRBD2. Looked up from germline, CDR1 is KGHSH and CDR2 is LQKENI. There are 14 residues in the CDR3. J lost 3 bases, V lost 4 bases, and 4 bases had no gene match. The CDR3, as DNA: TGTGCCAGCTCACTGAATAGCGGGGAAGAGACCCAGTACGTC. It codes for CASSLNSGEETQYV.

On this clonotype itself: One base away lies a much larger clone, so this may be a sequencing read error. The chain carries TRBV15 and TRBJ1-2; the D is unclear. CDR3 length: 17 residues. V lost 5 bases and J 4 bases, leaving 23 bases between the germline ends. Germline V gene lookup returns CDR1 LNHNV and CDR2 YYDKDF (reference sequence). The CDR3 loop is CATSLKGRCGETYGYTF. CDR3 nucleotide sequence: TGTGCCACCAGCCTGAAAGGAAGGTGTGGAGAGACCTATGGCTACACCTTC.

In its sample, this clonotype was seen many times. The chain has TRBV7-8 and TRBJ1-5; D not resolved. CDR3 length: 14 residues. Per the germline V gene, CDR1 is SGHVS and CDR2 is FQNEAQ. The V gene lost 5 bases and the J gene lost 3 bases, with 11 bases spanning the gap. CDR3 sequence: CASSPGLYNQPQHF. The CDR3 DNA reads TGTGCCAGCAGCCCCGGTCTTTACAATCAGCCCCAGCATTTT.

This clonotype was recorded many times. The rearrangement joins TRBV29-1 to TRBJ2-7; no reliable D call. The V end was cut by 2 bases, the J end by 1 base, with 15 bases between. This CDR3 is built from 15 residues. Looked up from germline, CDR1 is SQVTM and CDR2 is ANQGSEA. CDR3 sequence: CSVEYSTGRSYEQYF. CDR3 nucleotide sequence: TGCAGCGTTGAATACAGCACCGGCAGGTCCTACGAGCAGTACTTC.

This chain connects TRBV2 to TRBJ2-5, with D perhaps matching TRBD1 (7 bases). This CDR3 has 15 residues. Trimming left V 8 bases short and J 4 bases short, with 20 bases between. The germline gives CDR1 SNHLY, CDR2 FYNNEI. DNA of the CDR3: TGTGCCAGCGAGCTTGGAGGGGGCAAAGGAGAGACCCAGTACTTC. This sequence encodes CASELGGGKGETQYF.

This clonotype appeared many times. V usage is TRBV10-1 and J usage is TRBJ1-1, with 8 positions matching TRBD1. This CDR3 region has 13 residues. J gave up 5 bases and V 3 bases, and 2 bases lay outside the gene matches. Germline V gene data show CDR1 as WNHNN and CDR2 as SYGVQD (reference sequence). This chain's CDR3 is CASSDGQGTEAFF. In DNA, the CDR3 is TGCGCCAGCAGTGATGGACAGGGAACTGAAGCTTTCTTT.

To note about this clonotype: Being one base from a much bigger clone, this may be a read error. The chain couples TRBV6-5 to TRBJ2-4; 7 nucleotides line up with TRBD2. J lost 4 bases, V lost 10 bases, and 10 bases had no gene match. Germline V gene sequence: CDR1 MNHEY, CDR2 SVGAGI. The CDR3 has 14 residues. In nucleotides, the CDR3 is TGTGCCACCTGGCCGGGAGCGGGGAAAAACATTCAGTACTTC. The encoded protein is CATWPGAGKNIQYF.

In regard to this clonotype: A much larger clone lies a single base off, so this may be a read error. This chain links TRBV7-2 with TRBJ1-2; D is perhaps TRBD1 (5 bases). Trimming stripped 6 bases from V and 14 bases from J, with 16 bases between. This CDR3 region has 11 residues. Germline V gene lookup returns CDR1 SGHTA and CDR2 FQGNSA. Here the CDR3 reads CASRGAGSGTF. CDR3 bases: TGTGCCAGCAGGGGCGCAGGGAGCGGGACCTTC.

About this clonotype itself: This may come from a read error, since a much larger clone is one base off. The CDR3 carries no conserved terminal phenylalanine or tryptophan, so it likely arises from a read error. The chain carries TRBV5-6 and TRBJ1-1; 12 nucleotides match TRBD1. Germline values: CDR1 SGHDT, CDR2 YYEEEE. The CDR3 has 16 amino acids. After removal of 5 bases from V and 6 bases from J, the junction contained 11 bases not matched to a gene. The CDR3 region is CASRRGQGAQGPEAFL. The CDR3 DNA reads as TGTGCCAGCAGGAGGGGACAGGGGGCGCAGGGGCCTGAAGCTTTCCTT.